The 10 T cell receptor beta chains listed next were all sequenced from one sample in a study of regulatory T cells in long-lasting Graves disease. Time point reported: newly diagnosed GD, antithyroid drugs for less than 3 months. There was RNA extracted from PBMCs, and the TCR library was made from it. According to the study, TCR beta libraries were built with iRepertoire HTBI primers and CDR3-region Arm-PCR. TCRdb passed the multiplex PCR reads through MiXCR, listing each CDR3 protein once. The table lists some 400,000 distinct CDR3 sequences, more than 12% of them singletons. The same data also went into a second study, on T cells in Graves' hyperthyroidism and ophthalmopathy.

Sequenced material: peripheral blood mononuclear cells (PBMCs), taken at new diagnosis, from a patient treated with antithyroid drugs. The origin of the receptors is a woman in her thirties with Graves disease.

V usage is TRBV28 and J usage is TRBJ2-2, with D perhaps assigned TRBD1 or TRBD2 (5 bases each). Trimming cost V 0 bases and J 6 bases, with 8 bases left between them. Germline V lookup: CDR1 MDHEN, CDR2 SYDVKM. This CDR3 is built from 14 residues. DNA for the CDR3: TGTGCCAGCAGTTTATGGAGGGGTGCCGGGGAGCTGTTTTTT. Translated: CASSLWRGAGELFF.

The sample holds many counts of this clonotype. This chain joins TRBV4-1 and TRBJ1-4; D remains ambiguous. V was trimmed by 1 base and J by 11 bases, leaving 23 bases between them. The CDR3 is 17 residues long. Germline-derived CDR1 and CDR2 are MGHRA and YSYEKL. CDR3 sequence reads: CASSQGLAADPGRKLFF. For the CDR3, the DNA is TGCGCCAGCAGCCAAGGTTTGGCGGCAGACCCTGGCCGGAAACTGTTTTTT.

Remarks on this clonotype: This likely came from a read error, as a far larger clone is one base away. V usage is TRBV11-2 and J usage is TRBJ2-7, with a tentative D call TRBD2 (6 bases). The germline CDR1 and CDR2 sequences are SGHAT and FQNNGV. The CDR3 runs to 15 residues. V was pared by 5 bases and J by 7 bases, with 21 bases between. The CDR3 nucleotides read TGTGCCAGCAGCCCCGGGGCGGGAACATACAATGAGCAGTACTTC. It codes for CASSPGAGTYNEQYF. The whole variable domain, filled in from reference TRBV11-2 and TRBJ2-7, reads EAGVAQSPRYKIIEKRQSVAFWCNPISGHATLYWYQQILGQGPKLLIQFQNNGVVDDSQLPKDRFSAERLKGVDSTLKIQPAKLEDSAVYLCASSPGAGTYNEQYFGPGTRLTVT.

This clonotype has at least ten counts. This rearrangement joins TRBV3-1 to TRBJ2-1; the D gene is possibly TRBD2 (5 bases). CDR1 is LGHDT, CDR2 YNNKEL, per germline (reference sequence). The CDR3 consists of 15 residues. Trimming removed 1 base at V and 3 bases at J, with 10 bases between. The CDR3 spells CASSQGGHNYNEQFF. CDR3 DNA: TGTGCCAGCAGCCAAGGCGGGCATAACTACAATGAGCAGTTCTTC.

This clonotype was recorded a few times. V is TRBV27 and J is TRBJ2-2; D may be TRBD2 (6 bases). This CDR3 contains 16 residues. Per germline, CDR1 MNHEY and CDR2 SMNVEV (reference sequence). Trimming pared 2 bases from V and 0 bases from J, leaving 10 bases between. This CDR3 reads CASSLHRTTNTGELFF. The CDR3 DNA is TGTGCCAGCAGTTTACATAGGACTACGAACACCGGGGAGCTGTTTTTT.

There are a few counts of this clonotype. This rearrangement joins TRBV28 to TRBJ2-1; the D gene is possibly TRBD2 (6 bases). V was clipped by 2 bases and J by 9 bases, with 8 bases between them. Germline CDR1 and CDR2: MDHEN and SYDVKM. The CDR3 runs to 12 residues. CDR3 DNA sequence: TGTGCCAGCAGTTTAGGAGGGTTTGAGCAGTTCTTC. Amino acid sequence: CASSLGGFEQFF.

This chain links TRBV19 with TRBJ2-1; TRBD1 aligns across 7 bases. The CDR3 sequence is 14 residues long. Germline CDR1 LNHDA, CDR2 SQIVND (reference sequence). The trim removed 8 bases at V and 1 base at J, leaving 5 bases unmatched. CDR3: CASATGRSYNEQFF. In nucleotides, the CDR3 is TGTGCCAGTGCGACAGGGAGATCCTACAATGAGCAGTTCTTC.

The rearrangement joins TRBV9 to TRBJ2-3; 15 nucleotides line up with TRBD2. Germline V gene lookup returns CDR1 SGDLS and CDR2 YYNGEE. The CDR3 runs 18 residues. V shed 4 bases and J 2 bases; nucleotides not matched to a gene: 8. CDR3 DNA: TGTGCCAGCAGCCGACTGGGACTAGCGGGAGGAAACACAGATACGCAGTATTTT. This translates into CASSRLGLAGGNTDTQYF.

The chain joins TRBV5-4 to TRBJ2-1; D gene ambiguous. The CDR3 runs 12 residues. Trimming left V 0 bases short and J 8 bases short, with 6 bases between. CDR1 and CDR2 (germline): SGHNT, YYREEE (reference sequence). The CDR3 loop is CASSLDPDEQFF. DNA for the CDR3: TGTGCCAGCAGCTTGGATCCGGATGAGCAGTTCTTC.

This clonotype was detected only a few times. The gene calls are TRBV24-1 and TRBJ2-5; a possible D gene is TRBD1 (5 bases). CDR3 length: 15 amino acids. With 4 bases removed from V and 3 bases from J, the gap between germline ends came to 14 bases. Germline values: CDR1 KGHDR, CDR2 SFDVKD. CDR3 coding DNA: TGTGCCACCAGTGACCCTGACAGCGAAAAAGAGACCCAGTACTTC. It translates to CATSDPDSEKETQYF.